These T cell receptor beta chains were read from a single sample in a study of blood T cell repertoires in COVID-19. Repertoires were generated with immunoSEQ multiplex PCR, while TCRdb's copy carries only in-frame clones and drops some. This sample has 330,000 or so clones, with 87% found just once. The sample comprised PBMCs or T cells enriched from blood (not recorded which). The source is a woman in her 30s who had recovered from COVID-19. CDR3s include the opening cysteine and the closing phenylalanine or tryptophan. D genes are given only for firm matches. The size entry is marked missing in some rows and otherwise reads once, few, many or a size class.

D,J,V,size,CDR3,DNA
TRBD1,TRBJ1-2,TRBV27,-,CASRQGANYGYTF,TGTGCCAGCAGGCAGGGGGCTAACTATGGCTACACCTTC
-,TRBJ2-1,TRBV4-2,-,CASSQAFVGAYNEQFF,TGTGCCAGCAGCCAAGCGTTTGTGGGGGCGTACAATGAGCAGTTCTTC
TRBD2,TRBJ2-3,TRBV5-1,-,CASSHGTSARTDTQYF,TGCGCCAGCAGCCATGGGACTAGCGCTCGCACAGATACGCAGTATTTT
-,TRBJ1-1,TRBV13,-,CASSLRGRNTEAFF,TGTGCCAGCAGCTTAAGGGGCAGAAACACTGAAGCTTTCTTT
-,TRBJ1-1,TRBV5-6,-,CASSLSYRENTEAFF,TGTGCCAGCAGCTTGTCTTACCGGGAGAACACTGAAGCTTTCTTT
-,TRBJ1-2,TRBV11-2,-,CASSMDSFIYGYTF,TGTGCCAGCAGCATGGACAGCTTTATCTATGGCTACACCTTC
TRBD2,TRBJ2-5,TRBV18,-,CASSPRRGESETQYF,TGTGCCAGCTCACCAAGACGGGGGGAGAGTGAGACCCAGTACTTC
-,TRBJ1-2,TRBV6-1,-,CASSESPQGNSYGYTF,TGTGCCAGCAGTGAAAGTCCGCAGGGTAATAGCTATGGCTACACCTTC
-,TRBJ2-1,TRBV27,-,CASTSRQTNYNEQFF,TGTGCCAGCACCTCACGGCAAACTAACTACAATGAGCAGTTCTTC
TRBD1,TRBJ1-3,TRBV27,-,CASSPRTGWNTIYF,TGTGCCAGCAGTCCCCGGACAGGGTGGAACACCATATATTTT
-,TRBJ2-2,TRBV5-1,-,CASSFLVSGELFF,TGCGCCAGCAGCTTTCTAGTCTCCGGGGAGCTGTTTTTT
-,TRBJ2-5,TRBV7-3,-,CASAWAGEAETQYF,TGTGCCAGCGCCTGGGCAGGGGAAGCAGAGACCCAGTACTTC
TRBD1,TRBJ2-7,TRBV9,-,CASSAPGQGNEQYF,TGTGCCAGCAGTGCCCCGGGACAGGGGAACGAGCAGTACTTC
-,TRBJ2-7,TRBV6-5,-,CASKAWRDFSYEQYF,TGTGCCAGCAAAGCCTGGCGGGATTTCTCCTACGAGCAGTACTTC
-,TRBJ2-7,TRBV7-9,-,CASSPGSYEQYF,TGTGCCAGCAGCCCCGGGTCCTACGAGCAGTACTTC
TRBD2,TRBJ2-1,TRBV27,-,CASRPIGGAGSYNEQFF,TGTGCCAGCAGACCTATCGGGGGGGCCGGCTCCTACAATGAGCAGTTCTTC
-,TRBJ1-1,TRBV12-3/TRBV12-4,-,CASSRTERTEAFF,TGTGCCAGCAGCCGGACAGAGCGGACTGAAGCTTTCTTT
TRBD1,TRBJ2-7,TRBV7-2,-,CASSTTGTGANEQYF,TGTGCCAGCAGCACTACCGGGACAGGGGCCAACGAGCAGTACTTC
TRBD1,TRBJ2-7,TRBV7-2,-,CASSSWTGVEQYF,TGTGCCAGCAGCTCCTGGACAGGCGTAGAGCAGTACTTC
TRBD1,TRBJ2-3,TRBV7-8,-,CASSPRTGGADTQYF,TGTGCCAGCAGCCCCCGGACAGGGGGAGCGGATACGCAGTATTTT
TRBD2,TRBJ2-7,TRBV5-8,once,CASSGSLSGTHEQYF,TGTGCCAGCAGCGGTTCATTGAGCGGGACCCACGAGCAGTACTTC
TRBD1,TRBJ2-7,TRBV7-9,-,CASSLTGTGGAAYEQYF,TGTGCCAGCAGCTTAACGGGGACAGGGGGCGCCGCCTACGAGCAGTACTTC
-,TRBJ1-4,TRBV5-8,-,CASSAGRDPGTNEKLFF,TGTGCCAGCAGCGCCGGGAGGGACCCTGGGACTAATGAAAAACTGTTTTTT
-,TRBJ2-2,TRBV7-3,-,CASSSGNTGELFF,TGTGCCAGCAGCTCAGGGAACACCGGGGAGCTGTTTTTT
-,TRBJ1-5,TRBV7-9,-,CASGRQSQPQHF,TGTGCCAGCGGGCGACAGAGTCAGCCCCAGCATTTT
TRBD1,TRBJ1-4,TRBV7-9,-,CASSLAGQGSEKLFF,TGTGCCAGCAGCTTAGCGGGACAGGGTAGTGAAAAACTGTTTTTT
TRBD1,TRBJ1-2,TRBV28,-,CASRTGQGDYGYTF,TGTGCCAGCAGAACCGGACAGGGCGACTATGGCTACACCTTC
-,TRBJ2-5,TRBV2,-,CASSPPLSRETQYF,TGTGCCAGCAGTCCTCCTCTATCGCGGGAGACCCAGTACTTC
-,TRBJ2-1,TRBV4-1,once,CASSPGGHEQFF,TGCGCCAGCAGCCCCGGGGGACATGAGCAGTTCTTC